One T cell receptor (beta chain) is described in this entry. In the original processing: Cell counts per sample came from amplifying reference gene primers. TCRdb's table, derived via immunoSEQ multiplex PCR, lists solely in-frame clones and lacks some. That table supplies the V and J calls and clone size; D and trimming were determined from the DNA. Of more than 250,000 clones detected, around 89% appear once; the ten largest clones hold approximately 6.5%. This entry is derived from a study of blood T cell repertoires in COVID-19. Study-wide context: The United States, Italy and Spain supplied acute and convalescent COVID-19 samples.

CDR1 LGHNA and CDR2 YNFKEQ come from the germline V gene. The CDR3 runs 17 residues. Trimming cost V 2 bases and J 5 bases; bases outside gene matches: 9. The receptor was isolated from a man between 18 and 29 years old who had recovered from COVID-19. Sequenced: peripheral blood. The chain employs TRBV4-2 and TRBJ2-5, with TRBD2 matching over 12 bases. The CDR3 reads CASSQIPSGGAGETQYF. The DNA of the CDR3 is TGTGCCAGCAGCCAAATCCCTAGCGGGGGGGCTGGGGAGACCCAGTACTTC.